This TCR beta chain was sequenced during a study of CD8 T cells in ankylosing spondylitis. Study-wide findings and caveats: With a CD8+ phenotype, disease-linked clones were relatively rare in peripheral blood. Disease-linked clones reportedly showed significant enrichment in matched ankylosing spondylitis synovial fluid. There was a TCR beta motif, made of eight highly homologous variants, that appeared characteristic of ankylosing spondylitis blood. Prior literature has documented some motif variants in synovial fluid and blood from reactive arthritis.

Researchers built TCR beta libraries using quantitative 5'-RACE with molecular barcodes. TCRdb re-called the 5' RACE reads through MiXCR, storing one row per CDR3 protein. The sample consists of 700,000 to 850,000 distinct CDR3 sequences, about 12% of them appearing once. Note on this clonotype: What it binds is unknown. A far larger clone is only one base removed, so a read error is likely.

The sequencing input was blood, either unsorted or a sorted T cell fraction (not recorded which). The TCR sequence derives from a male donor with ankylosing spondylitis.

CDR3 amino acids: CASSIAGGTYNEQFF. The CDR3 nucleotides read TGTGCCAGCAGCATAGCGGGAGGGACCTACAATGAGCAGTTCTTC. The chain links TRBV12-3 or TRBV12-4 to TRBJ2-1; the match to TRBD2 covers 11 bases. With V trimmed by 6 bases and J by 2 bases, 3 bases remained unmatched. CDR3 length: 15 amino acids.